Detailed here is one T cell receptor beta chain. The target antigen is unknown. Looked up from germline, CDR1 is SGHNT and CDR2 is YENEEA. Trimming at V came to 1 base and at J to 3 bases, leaving 3 bases not matched to a gene. The CDR3 is 15 residues long. These data belong to a study of cytomegalovirus exposure and HLA in healthy donors. General study points: Many donors carried some public TCRs, although rarity characterized most TCR sequences. Some V segments could not be told apart, so they were left out, TRBV6-2 and TRBV6-3 among them. It was reported that the classifier diagnosed cytomegalovirus status with high specificity and sensitivity in both the original and validation cohorts. The likely origin of a cluster of highly shared sequence variants was a sequencing artifact.

Use of 60 Vbeta and 13 Jbeta primers characterized the PCR. Sequencing was performed with immunoSEQ multiplex PCR; in TCRdb, only in-frame clones are kept and a portion is missing. The sample includes 60,000 or so clones, around 92% of them seen just once. The rearrangement joins TRBV11-3 to TRBJ2-5; the match to TRBD2 covers 9 bases. The sequencing input was PBMCs. The TCR comes from a man aged 30 to 39 in good health and CMV-seropositive. CDR3 amino acids: CASSLGGREEETQYF. DNA for the CDR3: TGTGCCAGCAGCTTAGGCGGGAGGGAGGAAGAGACCCAGTACTTC.